The source of this TCR beta chain is a study of Graves' ophthalmopathy and Graves' hyperthyroidism. Study-wide background: Investigators collected peripheral blood at initial diagnosis, before any treatment was given.

General study findings and limits: A majority of expanded thyroid clonotypes exceeding 0.001 frequency were likewise present in blood. Ophthalmopathy cases were distinguished from stable hyperthyroidism by a 13-signature model, reaching about 91% sensitivity and approximately 81% specificity. Its predictions of ophthalmopathy progression gave the model around 71% sensitivity and about 78% specificity.

The ends were cut back, 2 bases at V and 6 bases at J, with 7 bases in the middle. This CDR3 spans 12 amino acids. CDR1 is SGHAT and CDR2 is FQNNGV in the germline V gene. RNA transcripts provided the template for amplifying TCR beta CDR3 regions. HTBI-primed first-round RT-PCR preceded second-round multiplex PCR. TCRdb itself ran the multiplex PCR reads through MiXCR, one entry per CDR3 protein. The sample has more than 150,000 distinct CDR3 sequences, 30% to 45% seen once. Ten or more counts support this clonotype. Its antigen is currently unknown. Sequenced input: peripheral blood. The rearrangement joins TRBV11-2 to TRBJ1-1, with no clear D. The receptor's source is a woman aged 35 to 49 with Graves' ophthalmopathy. As DNA, the CDR3 is TGTGCCAGCAGCTTACTTCTCGCTGAAGCTTTCTTT. As protein: CASSLLLAEAFF.